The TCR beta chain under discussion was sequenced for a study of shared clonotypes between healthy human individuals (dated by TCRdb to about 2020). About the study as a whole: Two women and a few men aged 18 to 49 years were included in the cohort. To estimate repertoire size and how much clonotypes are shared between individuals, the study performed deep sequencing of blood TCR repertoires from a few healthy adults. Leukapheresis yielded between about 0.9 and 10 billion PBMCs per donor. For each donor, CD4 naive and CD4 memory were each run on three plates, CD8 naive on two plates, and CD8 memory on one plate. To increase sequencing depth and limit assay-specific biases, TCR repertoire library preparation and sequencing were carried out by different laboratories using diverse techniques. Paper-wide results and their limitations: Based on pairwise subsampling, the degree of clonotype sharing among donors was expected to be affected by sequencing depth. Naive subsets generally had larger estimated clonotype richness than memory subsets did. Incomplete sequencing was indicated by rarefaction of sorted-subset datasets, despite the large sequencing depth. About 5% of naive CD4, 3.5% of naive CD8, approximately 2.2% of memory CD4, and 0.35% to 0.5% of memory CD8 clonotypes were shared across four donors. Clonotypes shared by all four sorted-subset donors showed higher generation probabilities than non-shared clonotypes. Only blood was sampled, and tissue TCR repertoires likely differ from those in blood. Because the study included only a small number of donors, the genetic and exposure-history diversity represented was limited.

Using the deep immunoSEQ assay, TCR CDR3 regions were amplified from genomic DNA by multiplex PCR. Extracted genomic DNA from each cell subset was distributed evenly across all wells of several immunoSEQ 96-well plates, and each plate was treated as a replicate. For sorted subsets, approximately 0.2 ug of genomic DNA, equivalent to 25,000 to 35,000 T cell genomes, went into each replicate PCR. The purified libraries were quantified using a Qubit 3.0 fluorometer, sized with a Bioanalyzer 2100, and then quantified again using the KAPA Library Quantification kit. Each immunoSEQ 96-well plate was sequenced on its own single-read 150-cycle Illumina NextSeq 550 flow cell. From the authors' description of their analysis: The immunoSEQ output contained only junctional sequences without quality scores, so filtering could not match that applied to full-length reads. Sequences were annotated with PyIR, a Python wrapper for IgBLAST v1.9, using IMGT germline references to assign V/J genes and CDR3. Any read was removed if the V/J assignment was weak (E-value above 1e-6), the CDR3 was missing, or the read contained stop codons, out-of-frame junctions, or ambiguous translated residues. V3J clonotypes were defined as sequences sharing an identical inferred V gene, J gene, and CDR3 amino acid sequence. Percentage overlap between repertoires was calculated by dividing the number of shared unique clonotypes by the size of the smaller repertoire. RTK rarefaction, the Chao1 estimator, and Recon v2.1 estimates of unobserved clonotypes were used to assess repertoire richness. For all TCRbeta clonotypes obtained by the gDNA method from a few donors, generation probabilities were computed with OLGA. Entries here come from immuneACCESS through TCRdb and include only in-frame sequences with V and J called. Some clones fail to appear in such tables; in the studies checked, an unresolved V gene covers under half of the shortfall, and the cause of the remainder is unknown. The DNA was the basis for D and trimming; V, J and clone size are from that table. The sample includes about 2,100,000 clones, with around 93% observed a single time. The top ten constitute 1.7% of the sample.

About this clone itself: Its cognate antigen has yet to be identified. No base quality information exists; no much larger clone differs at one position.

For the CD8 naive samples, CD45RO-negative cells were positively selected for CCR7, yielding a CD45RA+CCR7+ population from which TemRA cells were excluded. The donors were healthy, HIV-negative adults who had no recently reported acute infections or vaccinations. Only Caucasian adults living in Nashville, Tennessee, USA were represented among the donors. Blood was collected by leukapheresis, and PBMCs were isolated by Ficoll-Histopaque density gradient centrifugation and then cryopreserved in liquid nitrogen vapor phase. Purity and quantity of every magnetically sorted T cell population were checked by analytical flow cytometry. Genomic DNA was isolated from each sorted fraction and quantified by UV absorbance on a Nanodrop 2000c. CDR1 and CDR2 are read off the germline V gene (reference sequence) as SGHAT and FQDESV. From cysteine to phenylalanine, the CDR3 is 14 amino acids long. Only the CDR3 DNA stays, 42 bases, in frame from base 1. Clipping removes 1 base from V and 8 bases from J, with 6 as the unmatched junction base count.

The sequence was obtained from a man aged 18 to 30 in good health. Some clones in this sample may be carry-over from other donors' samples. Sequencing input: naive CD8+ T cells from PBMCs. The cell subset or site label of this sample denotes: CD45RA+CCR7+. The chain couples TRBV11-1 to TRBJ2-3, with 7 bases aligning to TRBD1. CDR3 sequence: CASSLERGGITQYF. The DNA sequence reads TGTGCCAGCAGCTTAGAACGAGGGGGCATTACGCAGTATTTT.